This TCR beta chain derives from a study of blood T cells in healthy people across ages. The CDR3 is made up of 14 amino acids. V lost 0 bases, J lost 9 bases, and 5 bases stayed unmatched. The germline V gene has CDR1 SGDLS and CDR2 YYNGEE. Study-wide points: CMV infection status of these donors was not known. The recorded TCR beta diversity per million T cells decreased in a roughly linear manner with age.

A note on this clonotype: Its matching antigen is unknown.

With a J-beta primer mix and a sample-barcoded 5' primer, a second PCR ran roughly 6 to 11 cycles. Each cDNA molecule received a tag from a template-switch adaptor that had 12 random nucleotides. TCRdb recomputed calls from the 5' RACE reads with MiXCR, one row per CDR3 protein. The profile shows approximately 790,000 distinct CDR3 sequences, around 62% of them singletons. This chain joins TRBV9 and TRBJ2-1; TRBD2 matches 8 bases. Material for sequencing was blood. The receptor comes from a man aged 25-45 years in good health. The CDR3 DNA follows: TGTGCCAGCAGCGTAGGTCGGGGGGGCTTTGAGCAGTTCTTC. Translated, it gives CASSVGRGGFEQFF.